This T cell receptor (beta chain) appears in the sequencing data of a study of T cells in Graves' hyperthyroidism and ophthalmopathy. RNA transcripts yielded amplified TCR beta CDR3 regions. A set of HTBI primers served as the primers for a first-round RT-PCR of the TCR CDR3. TCRdb redid the calling of the multiplex PCR reads with MiXCR, one entry per CDR3 protein. The data contain fewer than 600,000 distinct CDR3 sequences, approximately 14% of them singletons. This clonotype has a count of ten or more. The CDR3 covers 15 residues. Germline V CDR1 and CDR2: ENHRY, SYGVKD. The V end lost 0 bases, the J end lost 5 bases, and 14 bases lay between the germline ends.

Sequencing was performed on blood. This chain connects TRBV10-3 to TRBJ2-7; D is perhaps TRBD1 (6 bases). The receptor was isolated from a woman aged 35 to 49 with Graves' hyperthyroidism. DNA for the CDR3: TGTGCCATCAGTGAGTCCGGGAACAGGGTGGACGAGCAGTACTTC. Protein: CAISESGNRVDEQYF.